These T cell receptor beta chains were read from a single sample in a study of blood T cell repertoires in COVID-19. Measured with immunoSEQ multiplex PCR; TCRdb has only the in-frame clones, and not every one. The sample lists 270,000 or so clones, approximately 91% occurring once. Input material: PBMCs or T cells enriched from blood (not recorded which). The receptors shown here come from a middle-aged woman with acute COVID-19. The CDR3 runs from the conserved cysteine through the conserved F or W. A D gene is named only where the DNA matches it firmly. Rows give clone size only sometimes, using once, few, many, or a class for an expanded clone.

clone size	J gene	D gene	V gene	CDR3 DNA	CDR3 protein
NA	TRBJ2-1	TRBD2	TRBV3-1/TRBV3-2	TGTGCCAGCAGCGACTCTTGGCGGGGGGACTACAATGAGCAGTTCTTC	CASSDSWRGDYNEQFF
once	TRBJ2-2	TRBD2	TRBV19	TGTGCCAGTAGTATATGGAGCGGGAGGGCCGGGGAGCTGTTTTTT	CASSIWSGRAGELFF
NA	TRBJ1-2	NA	TRBV3-1/TRBV3-2	TGTGCCAGCAGCACAATAGCAGGGGACGGCTACACCTTC	CASSTIAGDGYTF
NA	TRBJ2-1	TRBD2	TRBV5-1	TGCGCCAGCAGCTTGAATAGCGGGGACAATGAGCAGTTCTTC	CASSLNSGDNEQFF
NA	TRBJ2-7	TRBD1	TRBV29-1	TGCAGCGTTGGGCCCAGGGGGTCCTACGAGCAGTACTTC	CSVGPRGSYEQYF
NA	TRBJ2-1	TRBD1	TRBV11-2	TGTGCCACCGGGGGACAGGTGTACAATGAGCAGTTCTTC	CATGGQVYNEQFF
NA	TRBJ1-6	NA	TRBV5-4	TGTGCCAGCAGCTCACAGACAGATCATAATTCACCCCTCCACTTT	CASSSQTDHNSPLHF
NA	TRBJ1-5	NA	TRBV28	TGTGCCAGCAGCGAAGAGGTCCTTGGCAATCAGCCCCAGCATTTT	CASSEEVLGNQPQHF
NA	TRBJ2-1	NA	TRBV29-1	TGCAGCGTTGATGCGGGGGCTAAATACAATGAGCAGTTCTTC	CSVDAGAKYNEQFF
NA	TRBJ2-7	NA	TRBV28	TGTGCCAGCAGTTTACCAGGGAACGAGCAGTACTTC	CASSLPGNEQYF
NA	TRBJ1-5	TRBD1	TRBV7-2	TGTGCCAGCAGCTTGGGACAGGGGCAGTTTCCCCAGCATTTT	CASSLGQGQFPQHF
NA	TRBJ1-3	NA	TRBV19	TGTGCGAGTACTGCAGGGAACTCTGGAAACACCATATATTTT	CASTAGNSGNTIYF
few	TRBJ2-5	NA	TRBV7-2	TGTGCCAGCAGCACCCAACTAGGATCGAAGGAGACCCAGTACTTC	CASSTQLGSKETQYF
NA	TRBJ2-7	TRBD1	TRBV5-4	TGTGCCAGCAGCCGCGACAGGGGGCTTGGAGAGCAGTACTTC	CASSRDRGLGEQYF
NA	TRBJ2-1	NA	TRBV28	TGTGCCAGCAGTCTATCTCTAGAAAATGAGCAGTTCTTC	CASSLSLENEQFF
NA	TRBJ1-5	TRBD1	TRBV19	TGTGCCAGTAGTCCTCAACCGGGACAGGGTGGCAATCAGCCCCAGCATTTT	CASSPQPGQGGNQPQHF
NA	TRBJ1-2	NA	TRBV6-5	TGTGCCAGCAGTTCGGACACCTATGGCTACACCTTC	CASSSDTYGYTF
once	TRBJ1-6	TRBD1	TRBV24-1	TGTGCCACCAGTGACCAGCGGACAGGTTATTCACCCCTCCACTTT	CATSDQRTGYSPLHF
NA	TRBJ1-1	NA	TRBV11-2	TGTGCCAGCACCCACAGCGGCACCCACACTGAAGCTTTCTTT	CASTHSGTHTEAFF
NA	TRBJ1-3	NA	TRBV28	TGTGCCAGCAGCCTTCCGGGAACCCGTGGAAACACCATATATTTT	CASSLPGTRGNTIYF
NA	TRBJ1-2	TRBD1	TRBV4-1	TGCGCCAGCAGCCACCCCACGGACAGGAGAAACTATGGCTACACCTTC	CASSHPTDRRNYGYTF
NA	TRBJ2-7	NA	TRBV28	TGTGCCAGCAGTCTCCCCACAGTGCCCGAGCAGTACTTC	CASSLPTVPEQYF
NA	TRBJ2-3	TRBD2	TRBV4-2	TGTGCCAGCAGCCAACGGACTAGCGGGAGCGAGGGCACAGATACGCAGTATTTT	CASSQRTSGSEGTDTQYF
NA	TRBJ1-4	NA	TRBV18	TGTGCCAGCTCCCTCACAGGGAGTGAAAAACTGTTTTTT	CASSLTGSEKLFF
NA	TRBJ1-5	NA	TRBV21-1	TGTGCCAGCAGCACGTTGGAGGCTTATAGCAATCAGCCCCAGCATTTT	CASSTLEAYSNQPQHF
NA	TRBJ2-5	NA	TRBV10-3	TGTGCCATCAGCGGGACTGCTGGTGAGACCCAGTACTTC	CAISGTAGETQYF
few	TRBJ1-1	TRBD1	TRBV28	TGTGCCAGCAGTAGCAGGGACAGTCCCATGAACACTGAAGCTTTCTTT	CASSSRDSPMNTEAFF
NA	TRBJ2-1	NA	TRBV12-3/TRBV12-4	TGTGCCAGCAGTTTCCAGGGCGGCCATGAGCAGTTCTTC	CASSFQGGHEQFF
NA	TRBJ1-1	NA	TRBV7-3	TGTGCCAGCAGCTTAAATCCCCCTGGAGTCGGAACTGAAGCTTTCTTT	CASSLNPPGVGTEAFF
NA	TRBJ2-4	NA	TRBV9	TGTGCCAGCAGCCCAACAGGCCTAGCCAAAAACATTCAGTACTTC	CASSPTGLAKNIQYF
NA	TRBJ2-7	TRBD1	TRBV9	TGTGCCAGCAGCGTAGGGACAGGGGCAACCTACGAGCAGTACTTC	CASSVGTGATYEQYF
NA	TRBJ2-5	TRBD1	TRBV19	TGTGCCAGTAGTATAAGCGGACAGGGTCAAGAGACCCAGTACTTC	CASSISGQGQETQYF
once	TRBJ1-2	NA	TRBV4-2	TGTGCCAGCAGCCAAGATGGAGGGGCGGGCTACACCTTC	CASSQDGGAGYTF
NA	TRBJ2-7	TRBD2	TRBV3-1/TRBV3-2	TGTGCCAGCAGCCAACCTGGGACTAGCGGGAGGGACTACGAGCAGTACTTC	CASSQPGTSGRDYEQYF
NA	TRBJ2-1	TRBD2	TRBV3-1/TRBV3-2	TGTGCCAGCAGCTACGACCCCAGGACTAGCCTCTACAATGAGCAGTTCTTC	CASSYDPRTSLYNEQFF
NA	TRBJ1-2	NA	TRBV2	TGTGCCAGCAGTGAACAGGACTATGGCTACACCTTC	CASSEQDYGYTF
NA	TRBJ1-6	NA	TRBV15	TGTGCCACCAGCAGAGCGTCAGGGTGGGGATACTCACCCCTCCACTTT	CATSRASGWGYSPLHF
NA	TRBJ2-3	NA	TRBV5-1	TGCGCCAGCAGCTTGCTACAGAGGGGGTCGAGGGATACGCAGTATTTT	CASSLLQRGSRDTQYF
once	TRBJ1-1	NA	TRBV5-1	TGCGCCAGCAGCTTGGAATCGGGGGACACTGAAGCTTTCTTT	CASSLESGDTEAFF
NA	TRBJ1-2	TRBD1	TRBV2	TGTGCCAGCTTGGAGGGGACAGCGCGATATGGCTACACCTTC	CASLEGTARYGYTF
NA	TRBJ2-1	NA	TRBV19	TGTGCCAGTGCGGGGCGGGGTCAACTCAGCGGTGAGCAGTTCTTC	CASAGRGQLSGEQFF
NA	TRBJ1-2	TRBD1	TRBV5-4	TGTGCCAGCAGCTTGGGACAGGGGGCCGACGGGTATGGCTACACCTTC	CASSLGQGADGYGYTF